This TCR beta chain appears in the sequencing data of a study of blood T cell repertoires in COVID-19. Sequencing was performed with immunoSEQ multiplex PCR; in TCRdb, only in-frame clones are kept and a portion is missing. The profile shows over 200,000 clones, roughly 87% of them singletons. Specimen: peripheral blood. This receptor was obtained from a man aged 35-49 years with active or convalescent COVID-19.

The CDR3 here is CASSLDGGRESIYNEQFF. CDR3 nucleotides: TGTGCCAGCAGCTTAGATGGCGGGCGGGAGTCTATCTACAATGAGCAGTTCTTC. The chain joins TRBV11-2 to TRBJ2-1, with 7 bases aligning to TRBD2. The germline V gene encodes CDR1 SGHAT and CDR2 FQNNGV. This CDR3 has 18 residues. Trimming removed 0 bases from V and 3 bases from J; junction bases left unmatched: 11.